These T cell receptor beta chains were read from a single sample in a study of blood T cell repertoires in COVID-19. Repertoires were generated with immunoSEQ multiplex PCR, while TCRdb's copy carries only in-frame clones and drops some. The top ten clones hold roughly 7.8% of a sample with about 200,000 clones, under 85% of them seen once. Sequencing was done on a sample of peripheral blood. The receptors originated from a woman older than 75 with COVID-19, enrolled during active disease. CDR3s include the opening cysteine and the closing phenylalanine or tryptophan. The D gene is left open where the match is weak. Rows give clone size only sometimes, using once, few, many, or a class for an expanded clone.

v_call: TRBV7-9
clone_size: NA
j_call: TRBJ1-4
d_call: NA
cdr3_nt: TGTGCCAGCAGCTCACAGGGTGTAACTAATGAAAAACTGTTTTTT
cdr3_aa: CASSSQGVTNEKLFF

v_call: TRBV7-9
clone_size: NA
j_call: TRBJ1-2
d_call: NA
cdr3_nt: TGTGCCAGCAGCAGGACCGGGGTTACGGGTGGCTACACCTTC
cdr3_aa: CASSRTGVTGGYTF

v_call: TRBV7-9
clone_size: NA
j_call: TRBJ1-5
d_call: NA
cdr3_nt: TGTGCCAGCAGCTTGGGGGGGAACAATCAGCCCCAGCATTTT
cdr3_aa: CASSLGGNNQPQHF

v_call: TRBV5-6
clone_size: few
j_call: TRBJ1-2
d_call: TRBD1
cdr3_nt: TGTGCCAGCAGCTTGCCGGGACAGCACTATGGCTACACCTTC
cdr3_aa: CASSLPGQHYGYTF

v_call: TRBV6-2/TRBV6-3
clone_size: NA
j_call: TRBJ2-5
d_call: TRBD2
cdr3_nt: TGTGCCAGCAGTTCATGGACTAGCGGGGGCCAGAGGACCCAGTACTTC
cdr3_aa: CASSSWTSGGQRTQYF

v_call: TRBV29-1
clone_size: NA
j_call: TRBJ2-1
d_call: NA
cdr3_nt: TGCAGCGGATTTCGCCCACTCCCCTACAATGAGCAGTTCTTC
cdr3_aa: CSGFRPLPYNEQFF

v_call: TRBV5-1
clone_size: NA
j_call: TRBJ1-1
d_call: TRBD1
cdr3_nt: TGCGCCAGCAGCTTGGAGCAAGGGGGCCTCACTGAAGCTTTCTTT
cdr3_aa: CASSLEQGGLTEAFF

v_call: TRBV5-1
clone_size: NA
j_call: TRBJ2-4
d_call: NA
cdr3_nt: TGCGCCAGCAGCTTGGAGGGTCAACAGGGTACGAACATTCAGTACTTC
cdr3_aa: CASSLEGQQGTNIQYF

v_call: TRBV2
clone_size: NA
j_call: TRBJ1-5
d_call: TRBD1
cdr3_nt: TGTGCCAGCAGGACGGGACAGGGTCTCTCCCCCCAGCATTTT
cdr3_aa: CASRTGQGLSPQHF

v_call: TRBV27
clone_size: once
j_call: TRBJ1-3
d_call: NA
cdr3_nt: TGTGCCAGCAGTGCCGACAGGAACTCTGGAAACACCATATATTTT
cdr3_aa: CASSADRNSGNTIYF

v_call: TRBV27
clone_size: NA
j_call: TRBJ1-4
d_call: NA
cdr3_nt: TGTGCCAGCAGTTTTGTGGCGGATGAAAAACTGTTTTTT
cdr3_aa: CASSFVADEKLFF

v_call: TRBV5-1
clone_size: few
j_call: TRBJ2-2
d_call: TRBD1
cdr3_nt: TGCGCCAGCAGCTTGACAGGGGGCAACACCGGGGAGCTGTTTTTT
cdr3_aa: CASSLTGGNTGELFF

v_call: TRBV5-1
clone_size: once
j_call: TRBJ1-2
d_call: TRBD1
cdr3_nt: TGCGCCAGCAGGTCGGGACAGGGGAGCACCTATGGCTACACCTTC
cdr3_aa: CASRSGQGSTYGYTF

v_call: TRBV5-1
clone_size: NA
j_call: TRBJ2-5
d_call: NA
cdr3_nt: TGCGCCAGCAGCTTGGGGGCCTTACAAGAGACCCAGTACTTC
cdr3_aa: CASSLGALQETQYF

v_call: TRBV5-1
clone_size: NA
j_call: TRBJ1-3
d_call: TRBD1
cdr3_nt: TGCGCCAGCAGCTTTGAAACAGGGGGCCGAAGCTCTGGAAACACCATATATTTT
cdr3_aa: CASSFETGGRSSGNTIYF

v_call: TRBV29-1
clone_size: NA
j_call: TRBJ2-1
d_call: TRBD2
cdr3_nt: TGCAGCGTTGAAAGTGGTACGGGAGGAGCTTACAATGAGCAGTTCTTC
cdr3_aa: CSVESGTGGAYNEQFF

v_call: TRBV11-2
clone_size: NA
j_call: TRBJ2-6
d_call: TRBD1
cdr3_nt: TGTGCCAGCAGCACAAGGCGGGACAGGGGCCCCTCTGGGGCCAACGTCCTGACTTTC
cdr3_aa: CASSTRRDRGPSGANVLTF

v_call: TRBV24-1
clone_size: once
j_call: TRBJ2-1
d_call: TRBD2
cdr3_nt: TGTGCCACCAGTGACCTTCTAGCGGTCAATGCAAATGAGCAGTTCTTC
cdr3_aa: CATSDLLAVNANEQFF

v_call: TRBV9
clone_size: NA
j_call: TRBJ2-7
d_call: NA
cdr3_nt: TGTGCCAGCAGCCCCCGCTCGGTCGGCTCCTACGAGCAGTACTTC
cdr3_aa: CASSPRSVGSYEQYF

v_call: TRBV19
clone_size: NA
j_call: TRBJ1-4
d_call: TRBD1
cdr3_nt: TGTGCCAGTTCCATCGGGACAGGGACGAGTGAAAAACTGTTTTTT
cdr3_aa: CASSIGTGTSEKLFF

v_call: TRBV28
clone_size: NA
j_call: TRBJ1-4
d_call: NA
cdr3_nt: TGTGCCAGCAGTTTGGGCGGGACAACTAATGAAAAACTGTTTTTT
cdr3_aa: CASSLGGTTNEKLFF

v_call: TRBV18
clone_size: NA
j_call: TRBJ2-2
d_call: NA
cdr3_nt: TGTGCCAGCTCACCTTCGAGGGTTACCGGGGAGCTGTTTTTT
cdr3_aa: CASSPSRVTGELFF

v_call: TRBV7-8
clone_size: NA
j_call: TRBJ2-7
d_call: NA
cdr3_nt: TGTGCCAGCAGCTTAGGGGGGCTCGCCTACGAGCAGTACTTC
cdr3_aa: CASSLGGLAYEQYF

v_call: TRBV9
clone_size: NA
j_call: TRBJ2-2
d_call: TRBD1
cdr3_nt: TGTGCCAGCAGCGTAGTGGGGCAGGGGGCAGGCACCGGGGAGCTGTTTTTT
cdr3_aa: CASSVVGQGAGTGELFF

v_call: TRBV5-1
clone_size: NA
j_call: TRBJ1-3
d_call: TRBD1
cdr3_nt: TGCGCCAGCAGCTTGGCCGGGACAGGGGTGAGCACCATATATTTT
cdr3_aa: CASSLAGTGVSTIYF

v_call: TRBV3-1/TRBV3-2
clone_size: NA
j_call: TRBJ1-1
d_call: NA
cdr3_nt: TGTGCCAGCAGCCAAGGAGGGGGGGGCTTTGAAGCTTTCTTT
cdr3_aa: CASSQGGGGFEAFF

v_call: TRBV5-1
clone_size: few
j_call: TRBJ1-1
d_call: NA
cdr3_nt: TGCGCCAGCAGCACCACAGGAGGGCTCACTGAAGCTTTCTTT
cdr3_aa: CASSTTGGLTEAFF

v_call: TRBV11-2
clone_size: NA
j_call: TRBJ2-7
d_call: NA
cdr3_nt: TGTGCCAGCAGCTTAGAACAGAAATACGAGCAGTACTTC
cdr3_aa: CASSLEQKYEQYF

v_call: TRBV7-2
clone_size: NA
j_call: TRBJ2-1
d_call: NA
cdr3_nt: TGTGCCAGCAGCCGCCCTACAGGGTCCTACAATGAGCAGTTCTTC
cdr3_aa: CASSRPTGSYNEQFF

v_call: TRBV6-2/TRBV6-3
clone_size: NA
j_call: TRBJ1-5
d_call: NA
cdr3_nt: TGTGCCAGCAGTTACCCCGGCCGGGGTAGCAATCAGCCCCAGCATTTT
cdr3_aa: CASSYPGRGSNQPQHF

v_call: TRBV19
clone_size: NA
j_call: TRBJ1-5
d_call: TRBD1
cdr3_nt: TGTGCCAGTAGTATCCGGGACAGGAACAATCAGCCCCAGCATTTT
cdr3_aa: CASSIRDRNNQPQHF

v_call: TRBV5-5
clone_size: NA
j_call: TRBJ1-5
d_call: TRBD1
cdr3_nt: TGTGCCAGCAGCAGGCAGACAGGGGAAAGACAGCCCCAGCATTTT
cdr3_aa: CASSRQTGERQPQHF

v_call: TRBV6-5
clone_size: once
j_call: TRBJ1-6
d_call: TRBD1
cdr3_nt: TGTGCTAACAGGGGCTCCTATAATTCACCCCTCCACTTT
cdr3_aa: CANRGSYNSPLHF

v_call: TRBV6-4
clone_size: NA
j_call: TRBJ1-2
d_call: TRBD1
cdr3_nt: TGTGCCACCCCCCCGGACAGGGAGGCCCTTAGTGTACTGGGATACACCTTC
cdr3_aa: CATPPDREALSVLGYTF

v_call: TRBV10-3
clone_size: NA
j_call: TRBJ2-7
d_call: TRBD2
cdr3_nt: TGTGCCATCAGTGAAGCGCGCGGGAGGACCTCCTACGAGCAGTACTTC
cdr3_aa: CAISEARGRTSYEQYF

v_call: TRBV24-1
clone_size: once
j_call: TRBJ1-4
d_call: NA
cdr3_nt: TGTGCCACCAGATTGGACAGAACTAATGAAAAACTGTTTTTT
cdr3_aa: CATRLDRTNEKLFF

v_call: TRBV15
clone_size: NA
j_call: TRBJ2-5
d_call: NA
cdr3_nt: TGTGCCACCAGACGGGGGGCGGGGGAGACCCAGTACTTC
cdr3_aa: CATRRGAGETQYF

v_call: TRBV5-1
clone_size: NA
j_call: TRBJ1-6
d_call: TRBD1
cdr3_nt: TGCGCCAGCAGCTTGGAGTGGAGGGGGCCGAGTAATTCACCCCTCCACTTT
cdr3_aa: CASSLEWRGPSNSPLHF

v_call: TRBV27
clone_size: NA
j_call: TRBJ1-3
d_call: NA
cdr3_nt: TGTGCCAGCAGGCCCCTGACAGGCCTTGTGATATATTTT
cdr3_aa: CASRPLTGLVIYF

v_call: TRBV1
clone_size: NA
j_call: TRBJ2-6
d_call: NA
cdr3_nt: TGCACCAGCAGCCAAGATGGCTCGGCCAGGCCCAGCTCTGGGGCCAACGTCCTGACTTTC
cdr3_aa: CTSSQDGSARPSSGANVLTF

v_call: TRBV9
clone_size: NA
j_call: TRBJ1-1
d_call: NA
cdr3_nt: TGTGCCAGCAGCGTAGGGCGGGGGGCGCGTGGGACTGAAGCTTTCTTT
cdr3_aa: CASSVGRGARGTEAFF

v_call: TRBV29-1
clone_size: NA
j_call: TRBJ1-1
d_call: NA
cdr3_nt: TGCAGCGCCCGGACGGGAAGGTTCACTGAAGCTTTCTTT
cdr3_aa: CSARTGRFTEAFF

v_call: TRBV24-1
clone_size: once
j_call: TRBJ2-3
d_call: NA
cdr3_nt: TGTGCCACCAGTGACTTGTCCGGGGGTGGCACAGATACGCAGTATTTT
cdr3_aa: CATSDLSGGGTDTQYF

v_call: TRBV6-5
clone_size: NA
j_call: TRBJ1-1
d_call: NA
cdr3_nt: TGTGCCACGAAAGGGGCCGCGAACACTGAAGCTTTCTTT
cdr3_aa: CATKGAANTEAFF

v_call: TRBV5-1
clone_size: NA
j_call: TRBJ2-7
d_call: TRBD1
cdr3_nt: TGCGCCAGCAGGGGACAGCTAAGTGGCGAGCAGTACTTC
cdr3_aa: CASRGQLSGEQYF

v_call: TRBV5-5
clone_size: NA
j_call: TRBJ2-3
d_call: TRBD2
cdr3_nt: TGTGCCAGCAGCTTACGACTAGCGGGGGGGAAAGATACGCAGTATTTT
cdr3_aa: CASSLRLAGGKDTQYF

v_call: TRBV6-5
clone_size: NA
j_call: TRBJ2-3
d_call: TRBD2
cdr3_nt: TGTGCCAGCAGTTTAGCGGGAGCCCTCACAGATACGCAGTATTTT
cdr3_aa: CASSLAGALTDTQYF

v_call: TRBV9
clone_size: NA
j_call: TRBJ2-2
d_call: NA
cdr3_nt: TGTGCCAGCAGCGCCCAGGGCACCGGGGAGCTGTTTTTT
cdr3_aa: CASSAQGTGELFF

v_call: TRBV19
clone_size: NA
j_call: TRBJ2-5
d_call: NA
cdr3_nt: TGTGCCAGTAAGGCGCTGACGGGAGTGAGGAGTGAGGTGGAGACCCAGTACTTC
cdr3_aa: CASKALTGVRSEVETQYF

v_call: TRBV9
clone_size: NA
j_call: TRBJ1-3
d_call: NA
cdr3_nt: TGTGCCAGCAGCGTAGCTGAGGGCCACGACTCTGGAAACACCATATATTTT
cdr3_aa: CASSVAEGHDSGNTIYF

v_call: TRBV5-1
clone_size: NA
j_call: TRBJ2-3
d_call: TRBD2
cdr3_nt: TGCGCCAGCAGCTTAGCGGGAGGGCCCACGCAGTATTTT
cdr3_aa: CASSLAGGPTQYF

v_call: TRBV15
clone_size: NA
j_call: TRBJ1-5
d_call: NA
cdr3_nt: TGTGCCACCAGCCACGGGGGCAATCAGCCCCAGCATTTT
cdr3_aa: CATSHGGNQPQHF

v_call: TRBV2
clone_size: NA
j_call: TRBJ1-5
d_call: NA
cdr3_nt: TGTGCCAGCAGTGAGGCGGGGGCCCAGCATTTT
cdr3_aa: CASSEAGAQHF

v_call: TRBV23-1
clone_size: few
j_call: TRBJ1-4
d_call: NA
cdr3_nt: TGCGCCAGCAGTCAATCGTTGAGGGCCGCGGGGGAGAGGGAAAAACTGTTTTTT
cdr3_aa: CASSQSLRAAGEREKLFF

v_call: TRBV19
clone_size: few
j_call: TRBJ2-1
d_call: TRBD2
cdr3_nt: TGTGCCAGTAGCAGAAACCTAGCGGGAGGGCCAGTTGAGCAGTTCTTC
cdr3_aa: CASSRNLAGGPVEQFF

v_call: TRBV5-8
clone_size: NA
j_call: TRBJ2-5
d_call: NA
cdr3_nt: TGTGCCAGCAGCTTGGGGGCAGTAAAGTACCAAGAGACCCAGTACTTC
cdr3_aa: CASSLGAVKYQETQYF

v_call: TRBV18
clone_size: NA
j_call: TRBJ2-3
d_call: TRBD2
cdr3_nt: TGTGCCAGCTCACCCAGCAGTGGGGGTTCTAGCGGGAGTGCAGATACGCAGTATTTT
cdr3_aa: CASSPSSGGSSGSADTQYF

v_call: TRBV5-8
clone_size: NA
j_call: TRBJ1-5
d_call: TRBD1
cdr3_nt: TGTGCCAGCAGCCTAACCGGGACAGGGGGCAATCAGCCCCAGCATTTT
cdr3_aa: CASSLTGTGGNQPQHF

v_call: TRBV9
clone_size: NA
j_call: TRBJ1-6
d_call: NA
cdr3_nt: TGTGCCAGCAGCGTAGGTGGGTACAGCCACTCGCCCCTCCACTTT
cdr3_aa: CASSVGGYSHSPLHF